This T cell receptor beta chain came from a study of Graves' ophthalmopathy and Graves' hyperthyroidism. Comments on this clonotype: The target antigen is unknown.

RNA transcripts yielded amplified TCR beta CDR3 regions. Amplification began with first-round RT-PCR using HTBI primers, then second-round multiplex PCR was performed. In TCRdb, the multiplex PCR reads were re-called with MiXCR into one record per CDR3 protein. Among 450,000 to 600,000 distinct CDR3 sequences listed, less than 45% were seen once. The CDR3 spans 11 residues. Trimming left V 3 bases short and J 4 bases short, with 6 bases between. The germline CDR1 and CDR2 sequences are SQVTM and ANQGSEA. Researchers turned away patients with other autoimmune diseases, uncontrolled infections, pregnancy or lactation. Findings of the study overall: Stable hyperthyroidism and ophthalmopathy were told apart by a 13-signature model, which achieved 85% to 90% sensitivity and 81.08% specificity. Most expanded clonotypes in thyroid above 0.001 frequency also showed up in blood.

Material for sequencing was peripheral blood or thyroid tissue (not recorded which). The chain has TRBV29-1 and TRBJ2-5, with D possibly being TRBD2 (5 bases). This receptor was taken from an adult man with Graves' hyperthyroidism. CDR3: CSVDAGETQYF. The CDR3 region has the DNA TGCAGCGTTGACGCGGGAGAGACCCAGTACTTC.